The 25 T cell receptor beta chains in this list originate from one sample, sequenced in a study of regulatory T cells in long-lasting Graves disease. Assembly of TCR beta libraries relied on iRepertoire HTBI primers together with Arm-PCR of CDR3 regions. TCRdb used MiXCR to reprocess the multiplex PCR reads, holding one entry per CDR3 protein. The sample has more than 400,000 distinct CDR3 sequences; about a sixth are singletons. Indicated time point: newly diagnosed GD, antithyroid drugs for less than 3 months. RNA extracted from PBMCs served as the sequencing template. The same data also contributed to another study, on T cells in Graves' hyperthyroidism and ophthalmopathy.

The material sequenced was peripheral blood mononuclear cells (PBMCs), taken at new diagnosis, from a patient treated with antithyroid drugs. The receptor set was obtained from a young woman with Graves disease.

The rearrangement links TRBV14 to TRBJ2-3, with D possibly being TRBD1 or TRBD2 (5 bases each). The V end lost 5 bases, the J end lost 6 bases, and 27 bases lay between the germline ends. The V gene's germline CDR1 is SGHDN and CDR2 FVKESK. CDR3 size: 18 residues. DNA of the CDR3: TGTGCCAGCAGCGCCCGGGACCTAATCCCCACATCCGCCGATACGCAGTATTTT. Translation gives CASSARDLIPTSADTQYF. The whole variable domain, filled in from reference TRBV14 and TRBJ2-3, reads EAGVTQFPSHSVIEKGQTVTLRCDPISGHDNLYWYRRVMGKEIKFLLHFVKESKQDESGMPNNRFLAERTGGTYSTLKVQPAELEDSGVYFCASSARDLIPTSADTQYFGPGTRLTVL.

This clonotype was detected many times. The chain recombines TRBV3-1 with TRBJ2-2, with D uncertain. CDR1 is LGHDT, CDR2 YNNKEL, per germline (reference sequence). V was shortened by 1 base and J by 7 bases, with 7 bases between the two germline ends. The CDR3 contains 13 residues. The CDR3 DNA reads as TGTGCCAGCAGCCAAGGGGTTAACGGGGAGCTGTTTTTT. This gives the protein CASSQGVNGELFF. Looking up the rest from reference TRBV3-1 and TRBJ2-2 gives the full variable domain: DTAVSQTPKYLVTQMGNDKSIKCEQNLGHDTMYWYKQDSKKFLKIMFSYNNKELIINETVPNRFSPKSPDKAHLNLHINSLELGDSAVYFCASSQGVNGELFFGEGSRLTVL.

This clonotype was detected ten times or more. V is TRBV10-3 and J is TRBJ1-1, with D tentatively TRBD1 (6 bases). There are 15 residues in the CDR3. Germline CDR1 reads ENHRY; CDR2 reads SYGVKD. Trimming took 3 bases from V and 6 from J, leaving 17 bases between them. The CDR3 spells CAISDGGQGSAEAFF. The CDR3 DNA reads TGTGCCATCAGTGACGGAGGGCAGGGGAGCGCTGAAGCTTTCTTT.

This rearrangement joins TRBV12-3 or TRBV12-4 to TRBJ2-3; possibly TRBD1 for D (6 bases). The CDR3 totals 14 residues. V shed 8 bases and J shed 2 bases, with 14 bases lying between them. The CDR3 DNA is TGTGCCAGCCTGAGGGACACTTTCACAGATACGCAGTATTTT. Protein product: CASLRDTFTDTQYF.

This clonotype was picked up many times. The CDR3 here is CASTSGRLGETQYF. For the CDR3, the DNA is TGTGCCAGCACCTCAGGCAGGCTGGGCGAGACCCAGTACTTC. V is TRBV7-8 and J is TRBJ2-5; D remains unclear. This CDR3 has 14 residues. CDR1 SGHVS and CDR2 FQNEAQ come from the germline V gene. Trimming cost V 7 bases and J 5 bases, with 17 bases left between them.

This clonotype showed up many times. The chain combines TRBV20-1 with TRBJ2-5; no reliable D call. The CDR3 has 10 amino acids. Trimming took 4 bases from V and 2 from J, leaving 2 bases between them. CDR1 DFQATT and CDR2 SNEGSKA come from the germline V gene (reference sequence). The CDR3 DNA reads as TGCAGTGCTAAGCAAGAGACCCAGTACTTC. Its translation is CSAKQETQYF.

This clonotype was found many times. The chain joins TRBV10-2 to TRBJ1-5; D possibly corresponds to TRBD1 (5 bases). With 3 bases removed from V and 2 bases from J, the gap between germline ends came to 11 bases. The germline V gene encodes CDR1 WSHSY and CDR2 SAAADI. The CDR3 has 15 amino acids. The CDR3 is CASSDRQGGNQPQHF. The DNA of the CDR3 is TGCGCCAGCAGTGATCGTCAGGGTGGCAATCAGCCCCAGCATTTT.

This clonotype was recorded many times. The genes are TRBV10-3 and TRBJ2-2, with 7 bases matching TRBD1. Per germline, CDR1 ENHRY and CDR2 SYGVKD. Trimming cost V 6 bases and J 5 bases; bases outside gene matches: 12. This CDR3 has 16 amino acids. CDR3 protein: CAISPGTAKDTGELFF. Here the CDR3 DNA reads TGTGCCATCAGCCCCGGGACAGCCAAAGATACCGGGGAGCTGTTTTTT.

The CDR3: CASSPRGRANIQADTQYF. CDR3 in DNA: TGTGCCAGTAGCCCTAGGGGCAGGGCGAATATCCAGGCAGATACGCAGTATTTT. The chain uses TRBV19 and TRBJ2-3; a weak D match, TRBD1 (5 bases). Trimming took off 6 bases at V and 4 bases at J, with 26 bases between the two ends. The CDR3 totals 18 residues. Germline V CDR1 and CDR2: LNHDA, SQIVND (reference sequence).

A note on this clonotype: A read error may produce the germline difference seen at one junction end. V gene TRBV7-2 combines with J gene TRBJ2-2, with 12 bases that match TRBD2. CDR1 and CDR2 (germline): SGHTA, FQGNSA. The CDR3 spans 16 residues. In DNA, the CDR3 is TGTGCCAGCAGCTCCGGACTAGCGGGAAACACCGGGGAGCTGTGTTTT. Translated: CASSSGLAGNTGELCF.

This clonotype came up a few times. The rearrangement links TRBV10-3 to TRBJ1-2; 7 nucleotides match TRBD1. From germline, CDR1 is ENHRY and CDR2 SYGVKD. This CDR3 spans 17 amino acids. With V trimmed by 2 bases and J by 8 bases, 17 bases remained unmatched. The CDR3 nucleotides are TGTGCCATCAGTGAGCGTTCCGGGACAGTCACGGGGGCCGGCTACACCTTC. Its protein product is CAISERSGTVTGAGYTF.

This clonotype was detected a few times. The gene calls are TRBV11-2 and TRBJ1-1, with D hard to call. The germline gives CDR1 SGHAT, CDR2 FQNNGV. Trimming pared 5 bases from V and 8 bases from J, leaving 12 bases between. This CDR3 contains 12 residues. CDR3 nucleotide sequence: TGTGCCAGCAGCCTAAACAGAATAGAAGCTTTCTTT. This gives the protein CASSLNRIEAFF.

The chain uses TRBV27 and TRBJ2-5; 9 bases agree with TRBD2. The CDR3 runs 17 residues. Trimming cost V 7 bases and J 10 bases; bases outside gene matches: 22. CDR1 is MNHEY, CDR2 SMNVEV, per germline (reference sequence). The CDR3 loop reads CASTGGIAGDGGVSQYF. The CDR3 DNA is TGTGCCAGCACAGGTGGAATAGCGGGAGACGGGGGGGTGAGCCAGTACTTC.

This clonotype was observed a handful of times. One junction end does not reproduce the germline sequence, and a read error may be involved. The chain recombines TRBV27 with TRBJ2-1, with a tentative D call TRBD1 (7 bases). Germline loops: CDR1 MNHEY, CDR2 SMNVEV (reference sequence). This CDR3 contains 15 residues. In DNA form, the CDR3 reads TGTGCCAGCAGTCCGTGGATGGAGGGGGCGGAGACCCAGTGCTTC. It yields the protein CASSPWMEGAETQCF.

Note on this clonotype: This may stem from a read error, because a much larger clone lies one nucleotide away. The chain has TRBV12-5 and TRBJ1-5; D perhaps matches TRBD1 (5 bases). The V end lost 4 bases, the J end lost 7 bases, and 11 bases lay between the germline ends. From germline, CDR1 is LGHNT and CDR2 FRNRAP. This CDR3 spans 13 amino acids. The CDR3, as DNA: TGTGCTAGTGGTTGGGGCAGCACGCAGCCCCAGCATTTT. It specifies CASGWGSTQPQHF.

This clonotype was found many times. The gene calls are TRBV4-1 and TRBJ2-7, with no clear D. From germline, CDR1 is MGHRA and CDR2 YSYEKL. V was trimmed by 1 base and J by 0 bases, leaving 10 bases between them. The CDR3 extends over 15 amino acids. The CDR3, as DNA: TGCGCCAGCAGCCAAGTGGCGAGTAGCTCCTACGAGCAGTACTTC. Its protein is CASSQVASSSYEQYF.

This clonotype was picked up many times. The junction shows a germline mismatch at one end, possibly a read error. The V gene is TRBV5-1, the J gene TRBJ2-1, with a tentative D call TRBD1 (5 bases). Germline V CDR1 and CDR2: SGHRS, YFSETQ. The CDR3 runs to 15 residues. The DNA of the CDR3 is TGTGCCAGCAGCTTTGACAGTAGCTCCTACAATGAGCAGTTCTTC. It codes for CASSFDSSSYNEQFF.

The sample holds many counts of this clonotype. V and J are TRBV7-6 and TRBJ2-2; TRBD2 matches at 13 bases. Germline-derived CDR1 and CDR2 are SGHVS and FNYEAQ. There are 18 residues in the CDR3. V shed 3 bases, J shed 0 bases, and the junction held 4 bases outside the gene matches. CDR3 region: CASSLGLAGKSNTGELFF. CDR3 coding DNA: TGTGCCAGCAGCTTGGGACTAGCGGGAAAGTCGAACACCGGGGAGCTGTTTTTT.

This chain joins TRBV27 and TRBJ2-5; D is possibly TRBD2 (6 bases). CDR1 and CDR2 from the germline V gene are MNHEY and SMNVEV (reference sequence). V was cut by 3 bases and J by 1 base, with 9 bases left in between. The CDR3 is 14 amino acids. CDR3 DNA: TGTGCCAGCAGTTTCCGGGGGTTCCAAGAGACCCAGTACTTC. Protein sequence: CASSFRGFQETQYF.

This clonotype was counted ten times or more. This chain connects TRBV27 to TRBJ2-1, with 8 nucleotides matching TRBD2. The CDR3 consists of 14 residues. Trimming took 5 bases from V and 14 from J; bases not matched to a gene: 14. Germline CDR1 is MNHEY and CDR2 is SMNVEV (reference sequence). DNA of the CDR3: TGTGCCAGCAGTCTCGGGACTAGTGGGTATCGCAAGTTCTTC. Translated: CASSLGTSGYRKFF.

The sample holds many counts of this clonotype. This rearrangement joins TRBV10-3 to TRBJ2-1, with D possibly matching TRBD2 (5 bases). The CDR3 runs 13 residues. The germline V and J ends were trimmed by 7 bases and 9 bases, with 16 bases remaining between them. Germline CDR1 reads ENHRY; CDR2 reads SYGVKD. Here the CDR3 reads CAITLEESGEQFF. In DNA form, the CDR3 reads TGTGCCATCACCTTGGAAGAAAGCGGTGAGCAGTTCTTC.

This clonotype was recorded many times. The chain carries TRBV5-1 and TRBJ2-1; 9 nucleotides match TRBD2. This CDR3 has 15 amino acids. V dropped 2 bases and J dropped 7; count of bases not matched to a gene: 7. Germline V gene lookup returns CDR1 SGHRS and CDR2 YFSETQ. The CDR3 protein is CASSFIAGELNEQFF. CDR3 in DNA: TGCGCCAGCAGCTTTATAGCGGGAGAGCTGAATGAGCAGTTCTTC.

This clonotype was seen ten or more times. This chain joins TRBV30 and TRBJ1-6, with 7 bases that match TRBD1. Germline V gene sequence: CDR1 GTSNPN, CDR2 SVGIG (reference sequence). J was trimmed by 7 bases and V by 7 bases; bases with no gene match: 7. CDR3 length: 13 residues. CDR3 bases: TGTGCCTACCGACAGGGCATGAATTCACCCCTCCACTTT. Translating it yields CAYRQGMNSPLHF. The full variable domain, rest sourced from reference TRBV30 and TRBJ1-6, is SQTIHQWPATLVQPVGSPLSLECTVEGTSNPNLYWYRQAAGRGLQLLFYSVGIGQISSEVPQNLSASRPQDRQFILSSKKLLLSDSGFYLCAYRQGMNSPLHFGNGTRLTVT.

As to this clonotype: A single base separates this from a much larger clone, so it may be a read error. The chain combines TRBV20-1 with TRBJ2-7; 8 bases align to TRBD2. Germline V gene sequence: CDR1 DFQATT, CDR2 SNEGSKA (reference sequence). The CDR3 length is 13 residues. CDR3 residues: CSARSGSRHERYF. The CDR3 DNA follows: TGCAGTGCTCGGAGCGGGAGTAGACACGAGCGGTACTTC.

This clonotype was seen many times. The V gene is TRBV20-1, the J gene TRBJ2-7; D perhaps matches TRBD2 (6 bases). This CDR3 has 14 residues. Between the trimmed V and J ends, which lost 4 bases and 2 bases, there was a span of 15 bases. Germline CDR1 reads DFQATT; CDR2 reads SNEGSKA (reference sequence). The CDR3 loop is CSATFGTRAYEQYF. The CDR3 DNA reads TGCAGTGCTACATTCGGGACTCGGGCCTACGAGCAGTACTTC.